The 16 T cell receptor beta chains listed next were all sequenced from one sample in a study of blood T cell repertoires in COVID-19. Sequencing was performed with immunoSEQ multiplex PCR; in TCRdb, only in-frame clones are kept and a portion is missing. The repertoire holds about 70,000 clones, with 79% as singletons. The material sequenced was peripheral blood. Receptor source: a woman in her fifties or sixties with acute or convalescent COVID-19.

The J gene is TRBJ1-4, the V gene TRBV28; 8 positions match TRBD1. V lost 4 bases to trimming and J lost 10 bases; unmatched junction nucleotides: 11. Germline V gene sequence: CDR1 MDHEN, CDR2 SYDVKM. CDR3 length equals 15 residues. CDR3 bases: TGTGCCAGCAGTTCCGCGGACAGGGACGTAGGAAAACTGTTTTTT. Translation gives CASSSADRDVGKLFF.

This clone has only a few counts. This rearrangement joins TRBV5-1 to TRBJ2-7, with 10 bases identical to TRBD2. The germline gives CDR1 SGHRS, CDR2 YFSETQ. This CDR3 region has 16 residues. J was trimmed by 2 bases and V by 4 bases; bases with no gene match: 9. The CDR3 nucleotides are TGCGCCAGCAGCCTAGTGAGTAGCGGGGGGACCTACGAGCAGTACTTC. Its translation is CASSLVSSGGTYEQYF.

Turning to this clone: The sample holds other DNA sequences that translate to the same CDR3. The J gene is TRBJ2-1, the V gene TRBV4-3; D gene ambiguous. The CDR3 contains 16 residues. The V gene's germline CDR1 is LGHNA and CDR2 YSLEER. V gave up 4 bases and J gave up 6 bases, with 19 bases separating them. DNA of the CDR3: TGCGCCAGCAGCCGCCTAGGCACCGGCCGGAGCAATGAGCAGTTCTTC. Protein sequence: CASSRLGTGRSNEQFF.

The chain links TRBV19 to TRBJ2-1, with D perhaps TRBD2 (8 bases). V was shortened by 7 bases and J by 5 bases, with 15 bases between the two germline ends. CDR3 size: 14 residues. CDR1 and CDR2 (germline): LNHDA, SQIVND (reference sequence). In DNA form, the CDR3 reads TGTGCCAGTAAAGCGGGGGACAGCGACAATGAGCAGTTCTTC. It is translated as CASKAGDSDNEQFF.

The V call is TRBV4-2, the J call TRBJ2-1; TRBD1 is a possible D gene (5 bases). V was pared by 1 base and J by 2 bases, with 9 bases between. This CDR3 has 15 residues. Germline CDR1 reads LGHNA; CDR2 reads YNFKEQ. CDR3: CASSQVQGAYNEQFF. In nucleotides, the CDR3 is TGTGCCAGCAGCCAAGTCCAGGGTGCCTACAATGAGCAGTTCTTC.

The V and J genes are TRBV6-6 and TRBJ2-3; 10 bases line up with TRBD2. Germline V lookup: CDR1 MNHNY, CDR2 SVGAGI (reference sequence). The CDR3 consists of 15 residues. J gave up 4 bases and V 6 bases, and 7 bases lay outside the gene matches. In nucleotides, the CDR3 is TGTGCCAGCAGCCTAATAGCGGGGGGTTCAGATACGCAGTATTTT. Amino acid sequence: CASSLIAGGSDTQYF.

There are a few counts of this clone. In nucleotides, the CDR3 is TGCGCCAGCAGCTTCGAGAGCTCCTACGAGCAGTACTTC. This translates into CASSFESSYEQYF. The V and J genes are TRBV5-1 and TRBJ2-7, with no clear D. The CDR3 runs 13 residues. From germline, CDR1 is SGHRS and CDR2 YFSETQ. The V gene lost 2 bases and the J gene lost 0 bases, with 6 bases spanning the gap.

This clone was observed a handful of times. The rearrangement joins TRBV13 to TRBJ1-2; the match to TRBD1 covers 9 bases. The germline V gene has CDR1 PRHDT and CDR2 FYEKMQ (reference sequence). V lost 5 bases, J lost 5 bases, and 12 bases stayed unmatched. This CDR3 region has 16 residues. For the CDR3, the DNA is TGTGCCAGCAGCGCCCCCACAGGGGGCACCCCTTATGGCTACACCTTC. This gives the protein CASSAPTGGTPYGYTF.

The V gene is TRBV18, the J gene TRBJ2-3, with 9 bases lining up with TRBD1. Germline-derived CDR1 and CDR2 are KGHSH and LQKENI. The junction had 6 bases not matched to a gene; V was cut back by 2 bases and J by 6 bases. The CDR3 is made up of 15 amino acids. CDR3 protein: CASSPAQGAWDTQYF. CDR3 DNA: TGTGCCAGCTCACCAGCACAGGGGGCGTGGGATACGCAGTATTTT.

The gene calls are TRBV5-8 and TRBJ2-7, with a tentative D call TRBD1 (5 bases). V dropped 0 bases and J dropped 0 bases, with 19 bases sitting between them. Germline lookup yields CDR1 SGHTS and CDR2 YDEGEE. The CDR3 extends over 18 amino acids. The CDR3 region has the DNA TGTGCCAGCAGCTTGGAAGCAGGGATGGACCCGAGCTCCTACGAGCAGTACTTC. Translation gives CASSLEAGMDPSSYEQYF.

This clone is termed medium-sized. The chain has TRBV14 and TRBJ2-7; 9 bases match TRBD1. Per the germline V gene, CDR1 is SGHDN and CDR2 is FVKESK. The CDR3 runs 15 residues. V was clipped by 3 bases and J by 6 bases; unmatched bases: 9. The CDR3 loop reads CASSHLGQGGGEQYF. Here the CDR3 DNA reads TGTGCCAGCAGCCACCTGGGACAGGGCGGGGGCGAGCAGTACTTC.

As DNA, the CDR3 is TGTGCCAGCAGTTTATCACCTAGCGGGGGGCTAATGGATACGCAGTATTTT. This codes for CASSLSPSGGLMDTQYF. This chain joins TRBV27 and TRBJ2-3; 11 nucleotides align to TRBD2. With V trimmed by 0 bases and J by 6 bases, 8 bases remained unmatched. Looked up from germline, CDR1 is MNHEY and CDR2 is SMNVEV (reference sequence). This CDR3 is built from 17 residues.

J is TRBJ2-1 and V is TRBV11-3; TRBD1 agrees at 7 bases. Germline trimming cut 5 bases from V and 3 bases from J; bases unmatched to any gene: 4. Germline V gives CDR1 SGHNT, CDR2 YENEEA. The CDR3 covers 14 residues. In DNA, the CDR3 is TGTGCCAGCAGCCGGGACAGCCTCTACAATGAGCAGTTCTTC. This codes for CASSRDSLYNEQFF.

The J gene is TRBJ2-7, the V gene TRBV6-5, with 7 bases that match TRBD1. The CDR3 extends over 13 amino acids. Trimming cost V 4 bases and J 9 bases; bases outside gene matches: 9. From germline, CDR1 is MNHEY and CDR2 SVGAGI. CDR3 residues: CASSSGTAALQYF. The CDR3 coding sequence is TGTGCCAGCAGTTCCGGGACAGCGGCGCTGCAGTACTTC.

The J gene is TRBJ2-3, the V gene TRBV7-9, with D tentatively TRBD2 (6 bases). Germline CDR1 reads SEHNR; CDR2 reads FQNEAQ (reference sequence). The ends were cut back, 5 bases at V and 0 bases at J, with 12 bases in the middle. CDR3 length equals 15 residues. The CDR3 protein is CASSEYAGSTDTQYF. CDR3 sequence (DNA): TGTGCCAGCAGCGAGTACGCGGGGAGCACAGATACGCAGTATTTT.

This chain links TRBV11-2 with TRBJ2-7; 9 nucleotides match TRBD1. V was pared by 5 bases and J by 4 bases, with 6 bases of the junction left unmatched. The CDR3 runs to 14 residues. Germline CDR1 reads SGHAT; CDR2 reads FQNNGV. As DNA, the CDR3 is TGTGCCAGCAGCCTCGGGACAGGGTTATACGAGCAGTACTTC. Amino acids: CASSLGTGLYEQYF.